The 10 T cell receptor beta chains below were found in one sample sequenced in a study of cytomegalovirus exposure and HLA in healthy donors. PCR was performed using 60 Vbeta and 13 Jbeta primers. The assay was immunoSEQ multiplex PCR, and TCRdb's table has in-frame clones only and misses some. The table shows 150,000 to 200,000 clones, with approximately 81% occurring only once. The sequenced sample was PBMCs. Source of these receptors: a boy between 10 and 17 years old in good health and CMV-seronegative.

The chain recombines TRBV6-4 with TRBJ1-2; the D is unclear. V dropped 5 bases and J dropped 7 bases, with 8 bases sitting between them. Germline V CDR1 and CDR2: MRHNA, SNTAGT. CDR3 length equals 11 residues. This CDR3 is CASSSLGGYTF. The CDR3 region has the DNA TGTGCCAGCAGTAGTCTCGGTGGCTACACCTTC.

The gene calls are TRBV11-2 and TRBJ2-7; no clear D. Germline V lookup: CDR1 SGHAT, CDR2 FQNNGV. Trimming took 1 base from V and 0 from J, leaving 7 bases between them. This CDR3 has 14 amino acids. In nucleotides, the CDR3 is TGTGCCAGCAGCTTAGCGCCCAGCTCCTACGAGCAGTACTTC. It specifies CASSLAPSSYEQYF.

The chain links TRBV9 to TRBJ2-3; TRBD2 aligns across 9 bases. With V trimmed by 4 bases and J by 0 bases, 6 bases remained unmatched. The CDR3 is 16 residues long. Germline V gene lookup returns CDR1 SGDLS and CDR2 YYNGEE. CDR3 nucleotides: TGTGCCAGCAGCCTTAGCGGGGGTTGGAGCACAGATACGCAGTATTTT. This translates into CASSLSGGWSTDTQYF. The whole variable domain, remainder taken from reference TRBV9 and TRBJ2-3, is DSGVTQTPKHLITATGQRVTLRCSPRSGDLSVYWYQQSLDQGLQFLIQYYNGEERAKGNILERFSAQQFPDLHSELNLSSLELGDSALYFCASSLSGGWSTDTQYFGPGTRLTVL.

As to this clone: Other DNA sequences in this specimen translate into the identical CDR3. CDR3 nucleotides: TGTGCCTGGAGTGTGGGAAGCGGTCAGCCCCAGCATTTT. Its protein product is CAWSVGSGQPQHF. The chain recombines TRBV30 with TRBJ1-5; D gene unclear. V was clipped by 0 bases and J by 6 bases, with 9 bases between them. CDR3 size: 13 residues. Germline CDR1 GTSNPN, CDR2 SVGIG (reference sequence).

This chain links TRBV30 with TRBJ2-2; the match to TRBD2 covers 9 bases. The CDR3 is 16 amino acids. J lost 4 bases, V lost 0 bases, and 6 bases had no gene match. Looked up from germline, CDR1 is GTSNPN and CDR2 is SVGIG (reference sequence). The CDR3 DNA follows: TGTGCCTGGAGTGTCTTAGGCGGGGGGGCCACCGGGGAGCTGTTTTTT. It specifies CAWSVLGGGATGELFF. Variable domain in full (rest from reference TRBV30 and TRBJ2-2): SQTIHQWPATLVQPVGSPLSLECTVEGTSNPNLYWYRQAAGRGLQLLFYSVGIGQISSEVPQNLSASRPQDRQFILSSKKLLLSDSGFYLCAWSVLGGGATGELFFGEGSRLTVL.

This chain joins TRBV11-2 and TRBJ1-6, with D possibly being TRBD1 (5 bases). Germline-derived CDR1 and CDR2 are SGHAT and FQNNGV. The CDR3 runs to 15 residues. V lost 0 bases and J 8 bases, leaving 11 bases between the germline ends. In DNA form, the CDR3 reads TGTGCCAGCAGCTTAGAGTCGGGGGTTTATTCACCCCTCCACTTT. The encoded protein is CASSLESGVYSPLHF.

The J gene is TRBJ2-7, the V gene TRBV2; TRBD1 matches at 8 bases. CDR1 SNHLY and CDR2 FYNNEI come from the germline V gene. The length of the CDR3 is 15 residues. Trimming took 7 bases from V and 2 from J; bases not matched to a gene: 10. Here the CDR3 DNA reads TGTGCCAGCATCCCACCGCGGACAGGGCCCTACGAGCAGTACTTC. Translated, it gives CASIPPRTGPYEQYF. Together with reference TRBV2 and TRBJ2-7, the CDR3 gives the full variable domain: EPEVTQTPSHQVTQMGQEVILRCVPISNHLYFYWYRQILGQKVEFLVSFYNNEISEKSEIFDDQFSVERPDGSNFTLKIRSTKLEDSAMYFCASIPPRTGPYEQYFGPGTRLTVT.

DNA for the CDR3: TGTGCCAGCAGGTCTACAGGGTCGAGTTCACCCCTCCACTTT. It yields the protein CASRSTGSSSPLHF. This chain uses TRBV7-2 with TRBJ1-6; a weak D match, TRBD1 (6 bases). The CDR3 runs to 14 residues. Germline V gene data show CDR1 as SGHTA and CDR2 as FQGNSA. Trimming pared 6 bases from V and 9 bases from J, leaving 15 bases between.

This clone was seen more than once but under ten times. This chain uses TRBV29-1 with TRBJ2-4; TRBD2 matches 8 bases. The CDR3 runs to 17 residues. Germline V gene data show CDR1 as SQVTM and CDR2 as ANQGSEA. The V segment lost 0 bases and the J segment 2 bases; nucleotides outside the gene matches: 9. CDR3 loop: CSVEDLTQRESKNIQYF. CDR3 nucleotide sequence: TGCAGCGTTGAAGATCTTACACAGCGGGAGTCCAAAAACATTCAGTACTTC.

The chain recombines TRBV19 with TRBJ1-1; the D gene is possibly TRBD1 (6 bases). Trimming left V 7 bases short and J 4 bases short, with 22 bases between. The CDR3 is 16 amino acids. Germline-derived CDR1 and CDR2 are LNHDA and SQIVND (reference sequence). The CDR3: CASTTSRGGSSTEAFF. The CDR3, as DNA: TGTGCCAGTACCACATCAAGGGGGGGATCGAGCACTGAAGCTTTCTTT.